The 2 T cell receptor beta chains below come from one sample, sequenced in a study of CD8+ T cells in alopecia areata. Extraction of RNA preceded its reverse transcription into cDNA, which served as the sequencing template. The protocol was immunoSEQ multiplex PCR, while the TCRdb copy is restricted to in-frame clones and leaves out a portion. Of some 95,000 clones in the sample, roughly 47% are singletons; the top ten hold around 19%. As to treatment: oral pan-JAK inhibitor, 5-10 mg twice daily. Sequenced here: CD8+ T cells sorted from blood, sampled at week 24, from a patient treated with tofacitinib. These receptors were collected from a human donor with alopecia areata.

This chain's CDR3 is CASSHRGGETQYF. CDR3 in DNA: TGTGCCAGCAGTCACAGGGGAGGAGAGACCCAGTACTTC. The chain combines TRBV7-9 with TRBJ2-5, with a possible D match to TRBD1 (7 bases). The V end lost 6 bases, the J end lost 4 bases, and 12 bases lay between the germline ends. The CDR3 is 13 residues long. Germline assignment: CDR1 SEHNR and CDR2 FQNEAQ (reference sequence).

The sample holds a few counts of this clone. V gene TRBV5-4 combines with J gene TRBJ2-2; 10 bases match TRBD2. This CDR3 is 14 amino acids long. From germline, CDR1 is SGHNT and CDR2 YYREEE (reference sequence). The V and J ends lost 5 bases and 6 bases, in that order; junction bases with no gene match: 4. The CDR3 DNA follows: TGTGCCAGCAGAGCGGGAGGGGACGCCGGGGAGCTGTTTTTT. Amino acid sequence: CASRAGGDAGELFF.